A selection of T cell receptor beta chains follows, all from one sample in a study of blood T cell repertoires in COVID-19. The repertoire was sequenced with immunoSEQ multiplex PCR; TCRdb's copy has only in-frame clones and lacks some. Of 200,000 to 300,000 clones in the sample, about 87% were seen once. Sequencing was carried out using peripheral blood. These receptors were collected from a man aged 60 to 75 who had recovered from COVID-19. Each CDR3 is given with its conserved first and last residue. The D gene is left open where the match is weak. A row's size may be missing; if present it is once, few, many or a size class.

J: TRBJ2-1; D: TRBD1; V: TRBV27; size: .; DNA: TGTGCCAGCAGTCACCAGGGGGCTACGATATACAATGAGCAGTTCTTC; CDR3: CASSHQGATIYNEQFF
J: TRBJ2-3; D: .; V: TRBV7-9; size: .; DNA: TGTGCCAGCAGGTTTGCAGGGGCCGCGGCTCGGGATACGCAGTATTTT; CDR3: CASRFAGAAARDTQYF
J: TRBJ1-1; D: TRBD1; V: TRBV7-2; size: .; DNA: TGTGCCAGCAGCCCGTCTCAGGGGGCGAGAACGAACACTGAAGCTTTCTTT; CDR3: CASSPSQGARTNTEAFF
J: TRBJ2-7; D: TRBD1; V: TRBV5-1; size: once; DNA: TGCGCCAGCAGCTTGGGTGGGTTAGGGGGCGGCTCCTACGAGCAGTACTTC; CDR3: CASSLGGLGGGSYEQYF
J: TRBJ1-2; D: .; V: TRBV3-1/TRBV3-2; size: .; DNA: TGTGCCAGCAGCCCAGCGACAGGTCCTAGCTATGGCTACACCTTC; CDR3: CASSPATGPSYGYTF
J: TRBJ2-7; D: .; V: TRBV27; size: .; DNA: TGTGCCAGCAGCCCAGGGATAGGGACCTACGAGCAGTACTTC; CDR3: CASSPGIGTYEQYF
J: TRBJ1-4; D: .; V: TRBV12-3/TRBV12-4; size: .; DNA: TGTGCCAGCAGATTGTCGACTAATGAAAAACTGTTTTTT; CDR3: CASRLSTNEKLFF
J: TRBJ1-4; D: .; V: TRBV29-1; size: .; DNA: TGCAGCGTTGGGGAGTATGAAAAACTGTTTTTT; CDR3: CSVGEYEKLFF
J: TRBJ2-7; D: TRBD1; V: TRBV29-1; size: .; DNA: TGCAGCGTTGAAGATCAAGCAGGGGGCAGATACGAGCAGTACTTC; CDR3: CSVEDQAGGRYEQYF
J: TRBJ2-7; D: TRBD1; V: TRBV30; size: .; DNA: TGTGCCTGGAGTGTTGGGCCCGGGGACAGGGGTTACGAGCAGTACTTC; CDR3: CAWSVGPGDRGYEQYF
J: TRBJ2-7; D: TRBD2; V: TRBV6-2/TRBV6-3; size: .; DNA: TGTGCCAGCAGTTACACAATTTGGGCGGGGGGTTACGAGCAGTACTTC; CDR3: CASSYTIWAGGYEQYF
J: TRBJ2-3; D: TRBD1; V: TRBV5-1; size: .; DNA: TGCGCCAGCAGCCTCGGACACCGGGACAGGGCGACAGATACGCAGTATTTT; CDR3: CASSLGHRDRATDTQYF
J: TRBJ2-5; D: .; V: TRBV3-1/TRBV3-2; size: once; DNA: TGTGCCAGCTTTACGTCGGCGGCGAGAGAGACCCAGTACTTC; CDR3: CASFTSAARETQYF
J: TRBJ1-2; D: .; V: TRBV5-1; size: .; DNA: TGCGCCAGCAGCCTCAGTGGTGAAGGCTACACCTTC; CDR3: CASSLSGEGYTF
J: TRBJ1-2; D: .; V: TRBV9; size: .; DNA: TGTGCCACCCAGGATAAGCATGGCTACACCTTC; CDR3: CATQDKHGYTF
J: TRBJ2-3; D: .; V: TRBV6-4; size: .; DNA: TGTGCCAGCAGTGACAGCGTCAGGGGTACGCAGTATTTT; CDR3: CASSDSVRGTQYF
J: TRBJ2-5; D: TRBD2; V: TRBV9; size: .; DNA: TGTGCCAGCAGCGCCCGGACTAGCGGGGGCGGCCAAGAGACCCAGTACTTC; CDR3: CASSARTSGGGQETQYF
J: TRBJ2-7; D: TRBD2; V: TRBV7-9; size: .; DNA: TGTGCCAGCAGCCCGCTCTATGGCGGGGGGGCCGGCGAGCAGTACTTC; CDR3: CASSPLYGGGAGEQYF
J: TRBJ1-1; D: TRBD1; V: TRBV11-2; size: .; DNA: TGTGCCAGCAGCCAGAATAGGGACAGGCAAGCTTTCTTT; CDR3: CASSQNRDRQAFF
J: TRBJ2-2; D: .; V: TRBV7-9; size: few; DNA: TGTGCCAGCAGCTACGCAGGGTCCGGGGAGCTGTTTTTT; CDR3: CASSYAGSGELFF
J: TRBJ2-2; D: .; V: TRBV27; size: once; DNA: TGTGCCAGCAGTCGGGGATCCGGGGAGCTGTTTTTT; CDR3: CASSRGSGELFF
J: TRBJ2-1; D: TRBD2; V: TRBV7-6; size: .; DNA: TGTGCCAGCAGCCCACTAGCGGGGCCCTACAATGAGCAGTTCTTC; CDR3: CASSPLAGPYNEQFF
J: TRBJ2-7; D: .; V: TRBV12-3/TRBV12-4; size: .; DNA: TGTGCCAGCAGAAAAACAGGGATCTACGAGCAGTACTTC; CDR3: CASRKTGIYEQYF
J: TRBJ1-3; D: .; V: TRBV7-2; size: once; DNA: TGTGCCAGCACCCCCTTAGTATCGAGCCCTAGATCTGGAAACACCATATATTTT; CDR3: CASTPLVSSPRSGNTIYF
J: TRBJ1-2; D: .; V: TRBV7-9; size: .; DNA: TGTGCCAGCAGCTTAGCGCGGGGGACCCTCTACTATGGCTACACCTTC; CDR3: CASSLARGTLYYGYTF
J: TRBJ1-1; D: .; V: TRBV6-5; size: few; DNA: TGTGCCAGCAGTTACGCCGACAGGCCTTTGCCAGCTTTCTTT; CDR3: CASSYADRPLPAFF
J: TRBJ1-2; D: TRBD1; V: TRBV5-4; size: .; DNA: TGTGCCAGCAGCTATGACAGGGTGGTTAACTATGGCTACACCTTC; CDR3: CASSYDRVVNYGYTF
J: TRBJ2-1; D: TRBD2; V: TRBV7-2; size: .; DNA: TGTGCCAGCAGCTTAGCACTAGCGGGGGCCCATGAGCAGTTCTTC; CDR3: CASSLALAGAHEQFF
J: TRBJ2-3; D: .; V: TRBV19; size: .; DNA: TGTGCCAGTAGATTTGTTCGTCAGTCGTCGGGGTTCGCAGATACGCAGTATTTT; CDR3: CASRFVRQSSGFADTQYF
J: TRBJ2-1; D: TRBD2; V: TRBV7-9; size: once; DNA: TGTGCCAGCAGCTGGATAACTAGCGGGGGGGCCTCTTATGAGCAGTTCTTC; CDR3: CASSWITSGGASYEQFF
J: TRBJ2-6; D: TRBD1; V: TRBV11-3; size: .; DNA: TGTGCCAGCAGCTCTCGACAGGGCTCTGGGGCCAACGTCCTGACTTTC; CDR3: CASSSRQGSGANVLTF
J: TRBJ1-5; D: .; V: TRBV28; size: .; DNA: TGTGCCAGCAGTTTAGGGGGCCGCAATCAGCCCCAGCATTTT; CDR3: CASSLGGRNQPQHF
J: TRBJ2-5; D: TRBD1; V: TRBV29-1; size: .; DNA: TGCAGCGTGGGCGGACAGGCCCAGTACTTC; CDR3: CSVGGQAQYF
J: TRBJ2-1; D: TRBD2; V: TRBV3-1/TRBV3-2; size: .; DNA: TGTGCCAGCAGCCAAGATTGGGCTAGCGGGGGCCTCCGGTTCTTC; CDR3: CASSQDWASGGLRFF
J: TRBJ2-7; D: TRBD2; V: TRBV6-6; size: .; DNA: TGTGCCAGCAGCAGGGACTACGTTCTCGAGCAGTACTTC; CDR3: CASSRDYVLEQYF
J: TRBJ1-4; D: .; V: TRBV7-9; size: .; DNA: TGTGCCAGCAGGAGGGGGAATAATGAAAAACTGTTTTTT; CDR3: CASRRGNNEKLFF
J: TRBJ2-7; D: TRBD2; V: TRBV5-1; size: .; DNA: TGCGCCAGCAGCCGGGGGGTGACGGGCGCGACAAGCTACGAGCAGTACTTC; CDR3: CASSRGVTGATSYEQYF
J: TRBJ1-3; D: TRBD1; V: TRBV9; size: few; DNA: TGTGCCAGCAGCCCGGACAGGGCCCGACACTCTGGAAACACCATATATTTT; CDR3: CASSPDRARHSGNTIYF
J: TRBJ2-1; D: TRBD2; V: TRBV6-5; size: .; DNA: TGTGCCAGCAGGACTAGCGGGGGTAAGAATGAGCAGTTCTTC; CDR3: CASRTSGGKNEQFF
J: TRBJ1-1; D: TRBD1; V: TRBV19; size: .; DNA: TGTGCCAGTAGCGGGACAGCAGAGTGGGGTGAAGCTTTCTTT; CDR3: CASSGTAEWGEAFF
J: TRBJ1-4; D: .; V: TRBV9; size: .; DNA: TGTGCCAGCAGCGTATCCCCCCAGACTAATGAAAAACTGTTTTTT; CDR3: CASSVSPQTNEKLFF
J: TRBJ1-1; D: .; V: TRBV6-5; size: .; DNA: TGTGCCAGCAGTTACACGGTGATAGAAGAAGCTTTCTTT; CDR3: CASSYTVIEEAFF
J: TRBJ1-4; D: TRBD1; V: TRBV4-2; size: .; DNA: TGTGCCAGCAGCCCGGACAGGGGGTATGAAAAACTGTTTTTT; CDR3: CASSPDRGYEKLFF
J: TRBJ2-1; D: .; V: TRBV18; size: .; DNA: TGTGCCAGCTCACCCTCGCCCACCAGAATTTACAATGAGCAGTTCTTC; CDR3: CASSPSPTRIYNEQFF
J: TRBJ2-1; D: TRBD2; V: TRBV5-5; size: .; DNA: TGTGCCAGCAGCTTGACGGCGGGGGGCTACAATGAGCAGTTCTTC; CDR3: CASSLTAGGYNEQFF
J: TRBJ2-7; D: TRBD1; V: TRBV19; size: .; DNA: TGTGCCAGTAGTTCCTCGGGACAGGGAAGCTCCTACGAGCAGTACTTC; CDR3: CASSSSGQGSSYEQYF
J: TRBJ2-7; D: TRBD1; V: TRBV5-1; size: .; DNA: TGCGCCAGCAGCGAGCGAACAGGGGGCCCCTACGAGCAGTACTTC; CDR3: CASSERTGGPYEQYF